This T cell receptor (beta chain) was documented in a study of PD-L1 blockade in urothelial cancer. Turning to the study itself: Patients initiated atezolizumab around 2014 at 1,200 mg intravenously every 3 weeks. Across blood samples, T cells had a median count of about 140,000. Study outcomes and limitations: Blood clones associated with the tumor expanded more at 3 weeks in durable-benefit patients.

Looked up from germline, CDR1 is SNHLY and CDR2 is FYNNEI. J gave up 3 bases and V 7 bases, and 21 bases lay outside the gene matches. This CDR3 region has 21 residues. Time point noted: peripheral blood 6 weeks after treatment start. The study enrolled patients with locally advanced or metastatic urothelial carcinoma. Comment on this clone: Its matching antigen is unknown.

Sequencing was performed with immunoSEQ multiplex PCR; in TCRdb, only in-frame clones are kept and a portion is missing. The repertoire holds about 48,000 clones, with more than 80% as singletons. The rearrangement uses TRBV2 and TRBJ2-7, with TRBD2 matching over 16 bases. Source: PBMCs, taken around atezolizumab (anti-PD-L1) treatment. The sequence derives from a man between 65 and 80 years old with urothelial cancer. CDR3 bases: TGTGCCAGCAACCCCGGGACTAGCGGGAGGGCCTGGCTAACTAAGGACTACGAGCAGTACTTC. This sequence encodes CASNPGTSGRAWLTKDYEQYF.